The clone carrying this TCR beta chain was seen only a few times. The record originates from a study of blood T cell repertoires in COVID-19. Study as a whole: Sources were T cells, B-cell-depleted T cells, or PBMCs; the material itself was cDNA or gDNA.

Clones were sequenced by immunoSEQ multiplex PCR, and TCRdb holds only the in-frame ones, with some missing. Of a few hundred thousand clones listed, under 90% are singletons. Germline CDR1 and CDR2: KGHSH and LQKENI. Trimming shortened V by 2 bases and J by 4 bases, and 20 bases separated the two germline ends. The CDR3 sequence is 18 residues long. The sequence was obtained from a woman aged 18-35 years with acute or convalescent COVID-19. V usage is TRBV18 and J usage is TRBJ2-2, with D possibly matching TRBD1 (5 bases). The sample comprised peripheral blood. DNA of the CDR3: TGTGCCAGCTCACCAAAGACGGGCCAGGGCTACGGCACCGGGGAGCTGTTTTTT. It is translated as CASSPKTGQGYGTGELFF.